The 27 T cell receptor beta chains given below trace back to one sample, sequenced in a study of blood T cell repertoires in COVID-19. TCRdb's table, derived via immunoSEQ multiplex PCR, lists solely in-frame clones and lacks some. In the table there are fewer than 400,000 clones, 83% of which are singletons. The sequencing sample was made of peripheral blood. Receptors were obtained from a man younger than 40 with active or convalescent COVID-19.

The chain uses TRBV7-9 and TRBJ1-1, with D tentatively TRBD1 (5 bases). Trimming shortened V by 5 bases and J by 5 bases, and 12 bases separated the two germline ends. The CDR3 runs 13 residues. Per the germline V gene, CDR1 is SEHNR and CDR2 is FQNEAQ (reference sequence). The DNA for the CDR3 is TGTGCCAGCAGCCAAGTAGACAGAACTGAAGCTTTCTTT. Protein product: CASSQVDRTEAFF.

The chain recombines TRBV10-3 with TRBJ1-3; TRBD1 matches at 7 bases. V lost 2 bases to trimming and J lost 4 bases; unmatched junction nucleotides: 11. Per germline, CDR1 ENHRY and CDR2 SYGVKD. The CDR3 covers 17 residues. As DNA, the CDR3 is TGTGCCATCAGTGAGCCGATACCGACAGGGAGAGGAAACACCATATATTTT. This codes for CAISEPIPTGRGNTIYF.

The V and J genes are TRBV10-3 and TRBJ2-5; D is ambiguous. V was trimmed by 10 bases and J by 2 bases, leaving 8 bases between them. The CDR3 runs to 11 residues. Germline lookup yields CDR1 ENHRY and CDR2 SYGVKD. DNA for the CDR3: TGTGCCACCATGACTCAAGAGACCCAGTACTTC. Its translation is CATMTQETQYF.

CDR3 loop: CASSPGGSYNEQFF. CDR3 bases: TGTGCCAGCAGCCCGGGGGGCTCCTACAATGAGCAGTTCTTC. This sequence joins TRBV5-5 and TRBJ2-1; 7 nucleotides line up with TRBD2. Germline V CDR1 and CDR2: SGHKS, YYEKEE (reference sequence). V was clipped by 4 bases and J by 0 bases; unmatched bases: 1. There are 14 residues in the CDR3.

This chain joins TRBV6-6 and TRBJ1-2; 8 bases are shared with TRBD1. Germline CDR1 MNHNY, CDR2 SVGAGI (reference sequence). The CDR3 contains 14 residues. Germline trimming cut 2 bases from V and 8 bases from J; bases unmatched to any gene: 7. The chain's CDR3 is CASSYGQGAGGYTF. In DNA, the CDR3 is TGTGCCAGCAGTTACGGGCAGGGGGCGGGAGGCTACACCTTC.

J is TRBJ2-3 and V is TRBV7-3, with 10 bases identical to TRBD2. The J segment lost 3 bases and the V segment lost 3 bases, leaving 3 bases of the junction unmatched. Germline CDR1 and CDR2: SGHTA and FQGTGA. CDR3 size: 15 residues. CDR3 in amino acids: CASSLLSGGTDTQYF. Here the CDR3 DNA reads TGTGCCAGCAGCTTGCTTAGCGGGGGGACAGATACGCAGTATTTT.

V usage is TRBV14 and J usage is TRBJ2-2; D call uncertain. The V and J ends lost 1 base and 5 bases respectively, with 5 bases between them. The CDR3 has 13 amino acids. Germline lookup yields CDR1 SGHDN and CDR2 FVKESK. CDR3 region: CASSQVRTGELFF. The CDR3 DNA reads as TGTGCCAGCAGCCAAGTCAGGACCGGGGAGCTGTTTTTT.

The CDR3 nucleotides are TGTGCCAGCAGTGTTAATAAAGGAGAGTTTTTTGGCTACACCTTC. It specifies CASSVNKGEFFGYTF. V usage is TRBV25-1 and J usage is TRBJ1-2; D gene unclear. Germline values: CDR1 MGHDK, CDR2 SYGVNS. The V end lost 4 bases, the J end lost 7 bases, and 19 bases lay between the germline ends. The CDR3 contains 15 residues.

The V and J genes are TRBV29-1 and TRBJ2-1; 7 nucleotides align to TRBD2. V was clipped by 4 bases and J by 6 bases; unmatched bases: 6. The CDR3 length is 13 residues. Germline CDR1 is SQVTM and CDR2 is ANQGSEA. The CDR3, as DNA: TGCAGCGTTGCCGGACTAGATCGCAATGAGCAGTTCTTC. Encoded protein: CSVAGLDRNEQFF.

The DNA of the CDR3 is TGTGCCAGCAGTGAATTGTCAGGGCAGAATGAAAAACTGTTTTTT. Translation: CASSELSGQNEKLFF. The gene calls are TRBV6-1 and TRBJ1-4; a weak D match, TRBD1 (5 bases). Germline CDR1 is MNHNS and CDR2 is SASEGT. The CDR3 consists of 15 residues. Trimming took 2 bases from V and 5 from J, leaving 12 bases between them.

The chain couples TRBV2 to TRBJ2-7; 8 nucleotides line up with TRBD1. Germline CDR1 and CDR2: SNHLY and FYNNEI. The CDR3 sequence is 14 residues long. With 7 bases clipped from V and 2 bases from J, the junction kept 7 bases outside the gene matches. The CDR3 here is CASTQGTGPYEQYF. The CDR3 region has the DNA TGTGCCAGCACACAGGGGACAGGTCCCTACGAGCAGTACTTC.

The chain is built from TRBV3-1 (or the pseudogene TRBV3-2) and TRBJ1-2, with D perhaps TRBD1 (6 bases). V was clipped by 4 bases and J by 2 bases, with 11 bases between them. Germline CDR1 reads LGHDT; CDR2 reads YNNKEL (reference sequence). This CDR3 contains 14 residues. This chain's CDR3 is CASSLTGINYGYTF. CDR3 DNA sequence: TGTGCCAGCAGCCTTACAGGGATCAACTATGGCTACACCTTC.

The rearrangement links TRBV2 to TRBJ2-7, with D unclear. V gave up 9 bases and J gave up 1 base, with 10 bases separating them. Germline CDR1 SNHLY, CDR2 FYNNEI. This CDR3 contains 12 residues. The CDR3 sequence is CARSDGSYEQYF. For the CDR3, the DNA is TGTGCCAGAAGCGACGGGTCCTACGAGCAGTACTTC.

This clone has a single count. The chain couples TRBV7-3 to TRBJ2-3; 10 bases fit TRBD1. The length of the CDR3 is 16 residues. Germline-derived CDR1 and CDR2 are SGHTA and FQGTGA. V shed 1 base and J 4 bases; nucleotides not matched to a gene: 5. The DNA for the CDR3 is TGTGCCAGCAGCTTAAGGGGACAGGGGAGCGCAGATACGCAGTATTTT. Protein sequence: CASSLRGQGSADTQYF.

The J gene is TRBJ1-3, the V gene TRBV9, with 7 bases fitting TRBD1. CDR3 length: 15 residues. Germline V gene lookup returns CDR1 SGDLS and CDR2 YYNGEE. The trim removed 4 bases at V and 2 bases at J, leaving 6 bases unmatched. The CDR3 region has the DNA TGTGCCAGCAGCAGCACCGGGACAGCTGGAAACACCATATATTTT. Translation: CASSSTGTAGNTIYF.

V and J are TRBV19 and TRBJ1-4; TRBD1 is a possible D gene (5 bases). V lost 7 bases and J lost 0, with 12 bases in between. Germline assignment: CDR1 LNHDA and CDR2 SQIVND (reference sequence). The CDR3 loop spans 15 amino acids. The CDR3 nucleotides read TGTGCCAGTACGGGGGTATCGGCAACTAATGAAAAACTGTTTTTT. This translates into CASTGVSATNEKLFF.

The CDR3 region has the DNA TGTGCCAGCAGTCCGGGTTCCAACGGCGAAGCTTTCTTT. Translated, it gives CASSPGSNGEAFF. The chain carries TRBV27 and TRBJ1-1; D remains ambiguous. In germline, CDR1 is MNHEY, CDR2 SMNVEV (reference sequence). The CDR3 has 13 residues. Trimming took off 5 bases at V and 8 bases at J, with 15 bases between the two ends.

The V call is TRBV9, the J call TRBJ2-1; D is possibly TRBD1 (5 bases). V lost 0 bases and J lost 5, with 15 bases in between. The germline CDR1 and CDR2 sequences are SGDLS and YYNGEE. The CDR3 loop spans 16 amino acids. The CDR3 DNA is TGTGCCAGCAGCGTAGTCGACAGTACCCTCAACAATGAGCAGTTCTTC. This encodes CASSVVDSTLNNEQFF.

The V gene is TRBV24-1, the J gene TRBJ2-3; 11 positions match TRBD1. This CDR3 has 15 amino acids. CDR1 is KGHDR and CDR2 is SFDVKD in the germline V gene. J was trimmed by 5 bases and V by 4 bases; bases with no gene match: 4. CDR3 DNA sequence: TGTGCCACCAGTGACACGGGACAGGGGGGAGATACGCAGTATTTT. Translating gives CATSDTGQGGDTQYF.

This clone was seen a single time. The chain carries TRBV5-1 and TRBJ2-1, with D maybe TRBD1 (5 bases). Germline assignment: CDR1 SGHRS and CDR2 YFSETQ. Trimming pared 4 bases from V and 3 bases from J, leaving 11 bases between. The CDR3 totals 14 residues. CDR3 sequence: CASSPIDSYNEQFF. CDR3 in DNA: TGCGCCAGCAGCCCTATCGACAGCTACAATGAGCAGTTCTTC.

The CDR3 DNA reads as TGTGCCAGCAGCCCCATGCAGGGAGGCTATGGCTACACCTTC. The encoded protein is CASSPMQGGYGYTF. V usage is TRBV7-2 and J usage is TRBJ1-2; the D gene is possibly TRBD1 (5 bases). The CDR3 totals 14 residues. Trimming removed 5 bases from V and 4 bases from J, with 14 bases in between. Germline V lookup: CDR1 SGHTA, CDR2 FQGNSA.

The V gene is TRBV9, the J gene TRBJ2-7; TRBD2 matches 8 bases. Germline CDR1 and CDR2: SGDLS and YYNGEE. The CDR3 totals 15 residues. V dropped 2 bases and J dropped 1; count of bases not matched to a gene: 5. The CDR3: CASSVQRERSYEQYF. CDR3 sequence (DNA): TGTGCCAGCAGCGTCCAGCGGGAGCGATCCTACGAGCAGTACTTC.

J is TRBJ2-3 and V is TRBV11-3; TRBD1 agrees at 8 bases. CDR1 is SGHNT, CDR2 YENEEA, per germline. Trimming cost V 5 bases and J 3 bases; bases outside gene matches: 13. This CDR3 region has 17 residues. The CDR3 here is CASSRTGPNPRTDTQYF. DNA of the CDR3: TGTGCCAGCAGCCGGACAGGGCCCAACCCTAGGACAGATACGCAGTATTTT. Combining the CDR3 with reference TRBV11-3 and TRBJ2-3 gives the whole variable domain EAGVVQSPRYKIIEKKQPVAFWCNPISGHNTLYWYLQNLGQGPELLIRYENEEAVDDSQLPKDRFSAERLKGVDSTLKIQPAELGDSAVYLCASSRTGPNPRTDTQYFGPGTRLTVL.

The chain uses TRBV7-2 and TRBJ1-2, with no clear D. The germline CDR1 and CDR2 sequences are SGHTA and FQGNSA. This CDR3 has 14 amino acids. Trimming cost V 7 bases and J 2 bases, with 14 bases left between them. CDR3 amino acids: CASTPGGVNYGYTF. The CDR3 DNA follows: TGTGCCAGCACCCCGGGCGGGGTGAACTATGGCTACACCTTC.

The V gene is TRBV11-2, the J gene TRBJ1-4; 11 positions agree with TRBD1. Trimming cost V 1 base and J 7 bases; bases outside gene matches: 8. The CDR3 is 17 amino acids. Germline V gene lookup returns CDR1 SGHAT and CDR2 FQNNGV. The CDR3 coding sequence is TGTGCCAGCAGCTTAGTCCGGGACAGGGGGTTAAGTGAAAAACTGTTTTTT. Translation: CASSLVRDRGLSEKLFF.

As concerns this clone: At one end the junction does not follow the germline gene, possibly because of a read error. This chain uses TRBV7-7 with TRBJ2-1; 12 nucleotides agree with TRBD2. The germline V gene has CDR1 SSHAT and CDR2 FNYEAQ (reference sequence). There are 14 residues in the CDR3. The CDR3 protein is CASSPTSGGSSLIF. CDR3 nucleotide sequence: TGTGCCAGCAGCCCGACTAGCGGGGGTTCTAGCTTGATCTTC. Variable domain in full (rest from reference TRBV7-7 and TRBJ2-1): GAGVSQSPRYKVTKRGQDVTLRCDPISSHATLYWYQQALGQGPEFLTYFNYEAQPDKSGLPSDRFSAERPEGSISTLTIQRTEQRDSAMYRCASSPTSGGSSLIFGPGTRLTVL.

This chain links TRBV9 with TRBJ1-1; unclear D gene. The CDR3 is 15 amino acids. Germline CDR1 and CDR2: SGDLS and YYNGEE. V was trimmed by 1 base and J by 3 bases, leaving 13 bases between them. As DNA, the CDR3 is TGTGCCAGCAGCGTATACGGGGAAGCGGACACTGAAGCTTTCTTT. It specifies CASSVYGEADTEAFF.